This T cell receptor beta chain was identified in a study of T cell responses to AZD1222 COVID-19 vaccine. The repertoire was sequenced with immunoSEQ multiplex PCR; TCRdb's copy has only in-frame clones and lacks some. The data contain about 140,000 clones, roughly nine tenths of them seen just once; the ten biggest clones take up 1% to 1.5%. The CDR3 runs 15 residues. In its sample, this clone was seen once. V usage is TRBV21-1 and J usage is TRBJ2-6; the table's D call, TRBD1, has no DNA check behind it. TRBV21-1 is an annotated pseudogene. The starting material was peripheral blood, obtained 28 days after the second AZD1222 dose. The clonotype comes from an adult who received the AZD1222 COVID-19 vaccine. The DNA of the CDR3 is TGTGCCAGCAGCAAATGCAGCTCTGGGGCCAACGTCCTGACTTTC. It yields the protein CASSKCSSGANVLTF.